This TCR beta chain was identified during a study of monozygotic twins with cystic fibrosis. General study findings and limits: Low clonality (median roughly 0.009) suggested a mostly naive repertoire.

Here immunoSEQ multiplex PCR was the method, and the copy in TCRdb shows in-frame clones only, minus some. The sample has tens of thousands of clones; approximately 72% are singletons. Deletions cut 0 bases from V and 5 bases from J, with 11 bases between. This CDR3 spans 15 amino acids. Germline CDR1 is SGDLS and CDR2 is YYNGEE. This clone was observed once. Its target is not known. The gene calls are TRBV9 and TRBJ1-4; D not certain. The sequence derives from a girl between 10 and 17 years old with cystic fibrosis. Sequencing was done on a sample of blood. The CDR3 DNA sequence: TGTGCCAGCAGCGTAGACGACGGATTAAATGAAAAACTGTTTTTT. Translation: CASSVDDGLNEKLFF.